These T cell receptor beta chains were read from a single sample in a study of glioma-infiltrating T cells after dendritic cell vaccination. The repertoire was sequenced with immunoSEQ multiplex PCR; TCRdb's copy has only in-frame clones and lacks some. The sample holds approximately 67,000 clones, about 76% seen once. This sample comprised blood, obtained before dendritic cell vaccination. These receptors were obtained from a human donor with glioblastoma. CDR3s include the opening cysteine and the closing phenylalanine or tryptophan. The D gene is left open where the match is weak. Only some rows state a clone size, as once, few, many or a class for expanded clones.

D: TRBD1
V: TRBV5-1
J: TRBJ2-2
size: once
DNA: TGCGCCAGCAGCTTGGGTGACAGGGGGATTCGGGAGCTGTTTTTT
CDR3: CASSLGDRGIRELFF

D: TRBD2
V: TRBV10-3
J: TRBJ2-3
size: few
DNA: TGTGCCTCCAGACCGGGACTAGCGGGGGGCACAGATACGCAGTATTTT
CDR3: CASRPGLAGGTDTQYF

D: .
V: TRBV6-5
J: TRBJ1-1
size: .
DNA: TGTGCCAGCAGTTACCCCGGCAGGGAAGCTTTCTTT
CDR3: CASSYPGREAFF

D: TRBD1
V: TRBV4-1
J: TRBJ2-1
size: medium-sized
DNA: TGCGCCAGCAGCCAGACCGGGACAGGTTACTCCTACAATGAGCAGTTCTTC
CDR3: CASSQTGTGYSYNEQFF

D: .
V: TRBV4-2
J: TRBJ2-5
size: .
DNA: TGTGCCAGCAGCCAAGCCTTGGGGCGGGGCCAAGAGACCCAGTACTTC
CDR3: CASSQALGRGQETQYF

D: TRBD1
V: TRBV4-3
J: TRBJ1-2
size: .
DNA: TGCGCCAGCAGCCAATACGGACAGGGGGCTACCTATGGCTACACCTTC
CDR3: CASSQYGQGATYGYTF

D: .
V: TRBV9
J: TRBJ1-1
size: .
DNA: TGTGCCAGCAGCGTATCTGTAGGGGCCACTGAAGCTTTCTTT
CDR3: CASSVSVGATEAFF

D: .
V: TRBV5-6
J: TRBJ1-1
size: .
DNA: TGTGCCAGCAGCCCAGGGAACACTGAAGCTTTCTTT
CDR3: CASSPGNTEAFF

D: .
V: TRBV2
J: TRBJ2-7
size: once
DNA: TGTGCCAGCAGCTTTGACATCTCAGCCAACGAGCAGTACTTC
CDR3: CASSFDISANEQYF

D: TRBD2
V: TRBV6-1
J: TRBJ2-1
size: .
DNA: TGTGCCAGCAGTTCTACTAGCGGGGGGTTTGGTGAGCAGTTCTTC
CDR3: CASSSTSGGFGEQFF

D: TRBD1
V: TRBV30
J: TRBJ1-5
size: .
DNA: TGTGCCTGGAGTCCAGGGGGTAGCAATCAGCCCCAGCATTTT
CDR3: CAWSPGGSNQPQHF

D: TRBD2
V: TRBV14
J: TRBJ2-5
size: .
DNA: TGTGCCAGCAGCCAAGAACTAGCGGGGTTAGAGACCCAGTACTTC
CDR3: CASSQELAGLETQYF

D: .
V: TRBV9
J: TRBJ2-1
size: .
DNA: TGTGCCAGCAGCGCTCAGCTGGGAGCCTACAATGAGCAGTTCTTC
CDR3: CASSAQLGAYNEQFF

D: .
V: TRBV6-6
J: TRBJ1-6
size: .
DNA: TGTGCCAGCAGTTACTCGAGTCCGGGTTCACCCCTCCACTTT
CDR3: CASSYSSPGSPLHF

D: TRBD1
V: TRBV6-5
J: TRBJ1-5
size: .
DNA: TGTGCCGCGGGGGTCCAGGGGGCTAGTCAGCCCCAGCATTTT
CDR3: CAAGVQGASQPQHF

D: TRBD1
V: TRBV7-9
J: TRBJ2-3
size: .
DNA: TGTGCCAGCAGGTTTACAGGGGATAGCACAGATACGCAGTATTTT
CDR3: CASRFTGDSTDTQYF

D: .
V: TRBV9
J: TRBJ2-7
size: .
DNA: TGTGCCAGCAGCCCCCTCCGAGGGAGGTCGGACGAGCAGTACTTC
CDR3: CASSPLRGRSDEQYF

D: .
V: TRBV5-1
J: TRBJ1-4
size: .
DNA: TGCGCCAGCAGCGTGGAGGGGCAGAGGGAAAAACTGTTTTTT
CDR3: CASSVEGQREKLFF

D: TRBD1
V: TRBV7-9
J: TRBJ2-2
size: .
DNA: TGTGCCAGCAGCTACACAGGGGGGAACACCGGGGAGCTGTTTTTT
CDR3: CASSYTGGNTGELFF

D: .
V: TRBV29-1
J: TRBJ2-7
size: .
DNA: TGCAGCGCTCAATGGTCCGGCTACGAGCAGTACTTC
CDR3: CSAQWSGYEQYF

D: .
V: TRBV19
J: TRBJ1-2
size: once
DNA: TGTGCCAGTAGTCCCCAGGGAAACTATGGCTACACCTTC
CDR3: CASSPQGNYGYTF

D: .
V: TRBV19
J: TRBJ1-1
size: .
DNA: TGTGCCAGTAGTATGAGTCTCATTAGTTTCACTGAAGCTTTCTTT
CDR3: CASSMSLISFTEAFF

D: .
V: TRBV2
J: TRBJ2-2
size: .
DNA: TGTGCCAGCAGTGAGGCCTCGAACACCGGGGAGCTGTTTTTT
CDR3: CASSEASNTGELFF

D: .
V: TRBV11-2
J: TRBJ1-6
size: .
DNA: TGTGCCAGCAGCTTAGAGCGGGGGAATAATTCACCCCTCCACTTT
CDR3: CASSLERGNNSPLHF

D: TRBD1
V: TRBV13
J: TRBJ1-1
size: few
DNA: TGTGCCAGCAGCTGGTATACGGACAGGTTGAACACTGAAGCTTTCTTT
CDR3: CASSWYTDRLNTEAFF

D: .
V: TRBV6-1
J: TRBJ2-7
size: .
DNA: TGTGCCAGCAGTGAATGGTACGAGCAGTACTTC
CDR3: CASSEWYEQYF

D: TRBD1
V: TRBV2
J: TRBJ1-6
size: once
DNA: TGTGCCAGCAGTGTTGGACAGGGGAGTTCACCCCTCCACTTT
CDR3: CASSVGQGSSPLHF

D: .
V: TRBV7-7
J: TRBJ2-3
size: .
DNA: TGTGCCAGCAGCTTCAACTATGGGGATACGCAGTATTTT
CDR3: CASSFNYGDTQYF

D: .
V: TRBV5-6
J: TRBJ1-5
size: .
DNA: TGTGCCAGCAGCTTGGCGCGGAACCAGCCCCAGCATTTT
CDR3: CASSLARNQPQHF